What follows are 12 T cell receptor beta chains derived from one specimen sequenced in a study of CD8 T cells in ankylosing spondylitis. TCRdb re-called the 5' RACE reads through MiXCR, storing one row per CDR3 protein. The sample has 250,000 or so distinct CDR3 sequences; approximately 10% are singletons. Sequenced: blood, either unsorted or a sorted T cell fraction (not recorded which). All receptors come from a male donor with ankylosing spondylitis or in good health (not recorded which).

The chain joins TRBV30 to TRBJ2-1; D gene unclear. Trimming left V 8 bases short and J 7 bases short, with 21 bases between. Germline-derived CDR1 and CDR2 are GTSNPN and SVGIG (reference sequence). This CDR3 has 14 amino acids. The DNA for the CDR3 is TGTGCCGAGAGGAAGAGTTTCCGGCCTAATGAGCAGTTCTTC. It specifies CAERKSFRPNEQFF.

This clonotype showed up just a few times. The rearrangement joins TRBV9 to TRBJ2-3, with 8 bases matching TRBD2. The CDR3 has 16 residues. CDR1 SGDLS and CDR2 YYNGEE come from the germline V gene. J was trimmed by 4 bases and V by 1 base; bases with no gene match: 8. The CDR3 DNA follows: TGTGCCAGCAGCGTAAGCGGGGGACTGGTTGCAGATACGCAGTATTTT. This translates into CASSVSGGLVADTQYF.

The V gene is TRBV6-5, the J gene TRBJ2-1; D is unresolved. The CDR3 totals 15 residues. The germline V and J ends were trimmed by 6 bases and 5 bases, with 17 bases remaining between them. Germline V CDR1 and CDR2: MNHEY, SVGAGI. The CDR3 DNA reads TGTGCCAGCAGGAACGGCCTCTTCCCCCACAATGAGCAGTTCTTC. It is translated as CASRNGLFPHNEQFF.

This clonotype has just a few counts. The chain recombines TRBV4-2 with TRBJ2-1; possible D gene TRBD1, 5 bases. Germline V gene sequence: CDR1 LGHNA, CDR2 YNFKEQ. The CDR3 covers 14 residues. Deletions cut 0 bases from V and 9 bases from J, with 12 bases between. CDR3 region: CASSQDTGRVEQFF. The CDR3, as DNA: TGTGCCAGCAGCCAAGATACAGGTAGGGTTGAGCAGTTCTTC.

This clonotype was observed at least ten times. The junction departs from germline at one end; a sequencing error may be responsible. V usage is TRBV25-1 and J usage is TRBJ2-7, with D possibly matching TRBD2 (6 bases). The CDR3 contains 13 residues. CDR1 is MGHDK, CDR2 SYGVNS, per germline. The CDR3 protein is CANSVRPGSEQYF. CDR3 DNA sequence: TGTGCCAACAGTGTTCGCCCCGGGAGCGAGCAGTACTTC.

This clonotype was counted at least ten times. The chain combines TRBV7-9 with TRBJ2-7; perhaps D is TRBD1 or TRBD2 (5 bases each). CDR1 SEHNR and CDR2 FQNEAQ come from the germline V gene (reference sequence). Trimming removed 1 base from V and 3 bases from J, with 13 bases in between. This CDR3 comprises 15 residues. This CDR3 is CASSLVRGVYYEQYF. In DNA form, the CDR3 reads TGTGCCAGCAGCTTAGTACGAGGGGTCTACTACGAGCAGTACTTC.

The chain employs TRBV4-2 and TRBJ1-2; D might be TRBD1 (5 bases). Germline CDR1 and CDR2: LGHNA and YNFKEQ. The CDR3 runs to 12 residues. The V gene lost 4 bases and the J gene lost 8 bases, with 11 bases spanning the gap. This CDR3 reads CASSPGLPGYTF. For the CDR3, the DNA is TGTGCCAGCAGCCCGGGACTCCCCGGCTACACCTTC.

The chain joins TRBV20-1 to TRBJ2-7, with 7 nucleotides matching TRBD1. Germline V lookup: CDR1 DFQATT, CDR2 SNEGSKA (reference sequence). The junction had 10 bases not matched to a gene; V was cut back by 0 bases and J by 2 bases. CDR3 length equals 16 residues. CDR3 in DNA: TGCAGTGCTAGAGAGAACAGGGGCCTAGCCCCCTACGAGCAGTACTTC. Residues: CSARENRGLAPYEQYF.

Concerning this clonotype: With a much larger clone just one base away, this may be a read error. V usage is TRBV10-2 and J usage is TRBJ2-7; 8 positions agree with TRBD2. The CDR3 runs to 15 residues. Germline lookup yields CDR1 WSHSY and CDR2 SAAADI. V dropped 2 bases and J dropped 4; count of bases not matched to a gene: 7. The chain's CDR3 is CASSEPIAGRYEQYF. The CDR3 coding sequence is TGCGCCAGCAGTGAGCCAATAGCGGGGAGATACGAGCAGTACTTC.

This clonotype came up many times. The gene calls are TRBV19 and TRBJ2-3, with 7 bases identical to TRBD2. The V segment lost 8 bases and the J segment 10 bases; nucleotides outside the gene matches: 15. Germline lookup yields CDR1 LNHDA and CDR2 SQIVND (reference sequence). The CDR3 extends over 14 amino acids. In nucleotides, the CDR3 is TGTGCCAGTGAGCCTCGGTTGTCGGCGGGGGCGCAGTATTTT. Its translation: CASEPRLSAGAQYF.

This clonotype was counted many times. The rearrangement uses TRBV10-3 and TRBJ2-1; either TRBD1 or TRBD2 may supply D (5 bases each). Germline V gene data show CDR1 as ENHRY and CDR2 as SYGVKD. The CDR3 extends over 12 amino acids. Between the trimmed V and J ends, which lost 1 base and 14 bases, there was a span of 12 bases. This CDR3 reads CAISEFRESEFF. CDR3 in DNA: TGTGCCATCAGTGAGTTCAGGGAGTCCGAGTTCTTC.

The chain has TRBV20-1 and TRBJ2-1, with unresolved D. The CDR3 totals 12 residues. The V end lost 5 bases, the J end lost 7 bases, and 12 bases lay between the germline ends. The germline V gene has CDR1 DFQATT and CDR2 SNEGSKA (reference sequence). CDR3 residues: CSAVGVGNEQFF. DNA for the CDR3: TGCAGTGCTGTCGGAGTCGGAAATGAGCAGTTCTTC.